This TCR beta chain originates from a study of T cells expressing NK-cell markers. Overall study: The study drew TCR beta repertoires from sorted CD3+CD56+NKG2C+, CD3+CD56+NKG2C- and CD3+CD56-NKG2C+ T cells. HCMV seropositivity marked seven of the eight sequenced donors; one was seronegative.

The CDR3 has 16 amino acids. As concerns this clonotype: Antigen unknown.

Reanalyzing the 5' RACE reads, TCRdb keeps one entry per CDR3 protein, without DNA. Here the sample table reports approximately 550,000 distinct CDR3 sequences. Findings and caveats of the study: There were a handful of donors in whom these clonotypes also led the CD3+CD56-NKG2C+ fraction. HCMV specificity was not established for the expanded NKG2C+ T cell clones.

Sequenced material: blood T cells: a sorted CD56 or NKG2C T cell subset, CD4+ or CD8+ T cells, or bulk PBMC T cells (not recorded which). This clonotype originated in a man aged 18 to 30 in good health. The J gene is TRBJ1-3, the V gene TRBV12-3 or TRBV12-4; TCRdb returns TRBD1, unconfirmable since there is no DNA. CDR3 protein: CASRLPDSHSGNTIYF.